This T cell receptor beta chain was captured by sequencing in a study of shared clonotypes between healthy human individuals. Overall study findings and caveats: Estimated richness was generally greater in naive than memory subsets. Rarefaction showed that sequencing of sorted subsets was incomplete (despite large depth).

Germline lookup yields CDR1 SGHNT and CDR2 YYREEE (reference sequence). V shed 4 bases, J shed 4 bases, and the junction held 3 bases outside the gene matches. CDR3 length: 15 residues. How the authors handled the data: Sequence data from immunoSEQ were junction-only and lacked quality scores; consequently, filtering differed. Assay: immunoSEQ multiplex PCR; the TCRdb copy retains only in-frame clones and omits some. V, J and clone size are taken as reported in that table, and D and trimming were inferred from the DNA itself. Of around 1,000,000 clones detected, about 72% appear once; the ten largest clones hold 0.89%. Concerning this clone: Its matching antigen is unknown.

The chain employs TRBV5-4 and TRBJ2-6; TRBD1 agrees at 9 bases. The sequence was obtained from a man aged 18 to 35 in good health. Some clones in this sample may be carry-over from other donors' samples. The sequenced sample consisted of memory CD4+ T cells from PBMCs. The subset was: CD45RA-negative fraction. CDR3 DNA sequence: TGTGCCAGCAGCACACAGGGGGCCGGGGCCAACGTCCTGACTTTC. It translates to CASSTQGAGANVLTF.